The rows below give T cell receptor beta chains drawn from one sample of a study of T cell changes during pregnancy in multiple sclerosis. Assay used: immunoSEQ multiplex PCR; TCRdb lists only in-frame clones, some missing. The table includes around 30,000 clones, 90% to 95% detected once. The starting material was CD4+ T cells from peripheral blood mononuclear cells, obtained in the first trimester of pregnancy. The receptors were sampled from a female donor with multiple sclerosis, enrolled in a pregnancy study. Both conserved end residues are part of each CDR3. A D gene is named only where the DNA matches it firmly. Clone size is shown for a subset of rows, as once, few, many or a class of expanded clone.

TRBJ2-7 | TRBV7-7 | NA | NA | TGTGCTAGCAGCTTAGGTTCGGGGTCCGAGCAGTACTTC | CASSLGSGSEQYF
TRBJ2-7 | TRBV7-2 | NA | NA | TGTGCCAGCAGCTTACTAGGACAGGGAGGGTACGAGCAGTACTTC | CASSLLGQGGYEQYF
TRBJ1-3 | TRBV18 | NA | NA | TGTGCCAGCTCGATTAGGGGGAGCTCTGGAAACACCATATATTTT | CASSIRGSSGNTIYF
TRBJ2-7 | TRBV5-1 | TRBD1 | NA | TGCGCCAGCAGCACAGGGACAGCCCTCTCCTACGAGCAGTACTTC | CASSTGTALSYEQYF
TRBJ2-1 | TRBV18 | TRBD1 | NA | TGTGCCAGCTCACTGGGACAGAACAATGAGCAGTTCTTC | CASSLGQNNEQFF
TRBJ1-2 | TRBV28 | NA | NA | TGTGCCAGCAAACGGGGGAACTATGGCTACACCTTC | CASKRGNYGYTF
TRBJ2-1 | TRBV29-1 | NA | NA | TGCAGCGCTCCCGACAACTACAATGAGCAGTTCTTC | CSAPDNYNEQFF
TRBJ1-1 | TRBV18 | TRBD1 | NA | TGTGCCAGCTCACTTTCAGGGGGCGCGGACACTGAAGCTTTCTTT | CASSLSGGADTEAFF
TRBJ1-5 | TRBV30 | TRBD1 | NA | TGTGCCTGGGAGACCGGGACAGGGGATAATCAGCCCCAGCATTTT | CAWETGTGDNQPQHF
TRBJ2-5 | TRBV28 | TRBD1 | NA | TGTGCCAGCAGTTTATTGGCAGGGGGAGAGACCCAGTACTTC | CASSLLAGGETQYF
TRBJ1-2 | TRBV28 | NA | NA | TGTGCCAGCAGTTTAGGCCCAGGCTATGGCTACACCTTC | CASSLGPGYGYTF
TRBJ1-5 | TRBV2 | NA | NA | TGTGCCAGCAGTGAAGCGCTTAGGGGAACCCAGCCCCAGCATTTT | CASSEALRGTQPQHF
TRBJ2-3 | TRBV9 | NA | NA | TGTGCCAGCAGCGTAAGACCGGGGACAGATACGCAGTATTTT | CASSVRPGTDTQYF
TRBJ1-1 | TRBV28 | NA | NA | TGTGCCAGCAGTCCCGCTACGTACACTGAAGCTTTCTTT | CASSPATYTEAFF
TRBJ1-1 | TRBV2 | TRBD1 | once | TGTGCCAGCAAGGGAGACAGGGCCACTGAAGCTTTCTTT | CASKGDRATEAFF
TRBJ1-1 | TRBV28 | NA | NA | TGTGCCAGCAGTTTGAGGCGGAGTCCCACGGGTAGCTTGAACACTGAAGCTTTCTTT | CASSLRRSPTGSLNTEAFF
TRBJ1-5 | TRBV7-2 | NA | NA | TGTGCCAGCAGCTTAAGACAAGGCAATCAGCCCCAGCATTTT | CASSLRQGNQPQHF
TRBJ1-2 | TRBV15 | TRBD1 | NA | TGTGCCACCAGCTGGATTTCCGGGACAGTTAACTATGGCTACACCTTC | CATSWISGTVNYGYTF
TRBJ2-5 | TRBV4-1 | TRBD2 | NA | TGCGCCAGCAGCCAAGACGGACTAGCGGGGGGGGAGACCCAGTACTTC | CASSQDGLAGGETQYF
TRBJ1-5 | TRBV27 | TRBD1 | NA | TGTGCCAGCAGTTTGGGACAGGGAGGGGATTATCAGCCCCAGCATTTT | CASSLGQGGDYQPQHF
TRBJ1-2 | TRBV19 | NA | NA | TGTGCCAGTAGTATAGGGAGGGGAGATGGCTACACCTTC | CASSIGRGDGYTF
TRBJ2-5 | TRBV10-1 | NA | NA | TGCGCCAGCAGTGAGTCTGGGGCGGTCCAAGAGACCCAGTACTTC | CASSESGAVQETQYF
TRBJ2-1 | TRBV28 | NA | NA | TGTGCCAGCAGGTCCAGGCTCCATGAGCAGTTCTTC | CASRSRLHEQFF
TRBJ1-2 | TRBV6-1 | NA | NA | TGTGCCAGCCTGGCCCTCGGAGGCGATGGCTACACCTTC | CASLALGGDGYTF
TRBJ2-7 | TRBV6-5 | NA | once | TGTGCCAGCAGTTACTCTAAGACAGGAATTTACGAGCAGTACTTC | CASSYSKTGIYEQYF
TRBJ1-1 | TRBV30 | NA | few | TGTGCCTGGAGTGTAACAGGTATCAAGACTGAAGCTTTCTTT | CAWSVTGIKTEAFF
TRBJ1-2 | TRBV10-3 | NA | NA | TGTGCCATCAGTGAGGTGCTAAGTAACTATGGCTACACCTTC | CAISEVLSNYGYTF
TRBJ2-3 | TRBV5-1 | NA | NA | TGCGCCAGTCGGTGGCAGCGGTACACAGATACGCAGTATTTT | CASRWQRYTDTQYF
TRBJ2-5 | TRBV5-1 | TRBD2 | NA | TGCGCCAGCAGCCCGAGGACTAGCGAGACCCAGTACTTC | CASSPRTSETQYF
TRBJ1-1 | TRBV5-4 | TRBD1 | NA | TGTGCCAGCAGCCCGCTAGGGGGCTATATGAACACTGAAGCTTTCTTT | CASSPLGGYMNTEAFF
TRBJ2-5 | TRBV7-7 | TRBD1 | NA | TGTGCTAGCAGCGGTCTCCTGGGACAGAGGGAGACCCAGTACTTC | CASSGLLGQRETQYF
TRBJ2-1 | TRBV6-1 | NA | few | TGTGCCACCAACGACCGGGTCGATTCTTTCGATGAGCAGTTCTTC | CATNDRVDSFDEQFF
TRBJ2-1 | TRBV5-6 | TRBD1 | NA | TGTGCCAGCAGCTCTCAGGACAGGGACACCTACAATGAGCAGTTCTTC | CASSSQDRDTYNEQFF
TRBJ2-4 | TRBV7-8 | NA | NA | TGTGCCAGCAGCCCTCTTCTAGATCCCGTTAGCCGTAACATTCAGTACTTC | CASSPLLDPVSRNIQYF
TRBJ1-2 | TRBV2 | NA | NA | TGTGCCAGCCGTACCCCAGGGAACTATGGCTACACCTTC | CASRTPGNYGYTF
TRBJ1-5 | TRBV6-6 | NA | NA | TGTGCCAGCAGTTACTCCCGACAGGTGAACCAGCCCCAGCATTTT | CASSYSRQVNQPQHF
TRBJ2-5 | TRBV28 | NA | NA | TGTGCCAGCAGCCCGGCGGGGATTCGCGAGACCCAGTACTTC | CASSPAGIRETQYF
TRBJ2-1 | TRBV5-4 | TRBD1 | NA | TGTGCCAGCAGCCAGGGGGACACTCGAAGTAATGAGCAGTTCTTC | CASSQGDTRSNEQFF
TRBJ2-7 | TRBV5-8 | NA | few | TGTGCCAGCAGCTTGGTGACCAGGGGGGCGCAGTACTTC | CASSLVTRGAQYF
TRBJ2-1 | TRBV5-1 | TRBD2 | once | TGCGCCAGCAGCTTGGTTCGGGGGGCAGCTAGCGGGGGGAACAATGAGCAGTTCTTC | CASSLVRGAASGGNNEQFF
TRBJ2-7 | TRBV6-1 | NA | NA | TGTGCCAGCAGGGAGTACGAGGTGCAGTACTTC | CASREYEVQYF
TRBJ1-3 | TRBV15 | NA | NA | TGTGCCACCAGCAGAGACCTGGTGAGGGACTCTGGAAACACCATATATTTT | CATSRDLVRDSGNTIYF
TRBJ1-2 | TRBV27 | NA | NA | TGTGCCAGCAGTTCCCTCACAGGGCACTATGGCTACACCTTC | CASSSLTGHYGYTF
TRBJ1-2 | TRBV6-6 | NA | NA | TGTGCCAGCAGCCCCGACGGAGCTAACTATGGCTACACCTTC | CASSPDGANYGYTF
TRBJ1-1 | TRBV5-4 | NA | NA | TGTGCCAGCAGCAAACAGGGTGGGCACACTGAAGCTTTCTTT | CASSKQGGHTEAFF
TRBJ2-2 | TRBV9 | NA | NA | TGTGCCAGCAGCCCCCACCCGGGTGCCGGGGAGCTGTTTTTT | CASSPHPGAGELFF
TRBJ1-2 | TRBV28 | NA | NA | TGTGCCAGCAGTTTGGGCCTACTCGGATATAGTGGCTACACCTTC | CASSLGLLGYSGYTF
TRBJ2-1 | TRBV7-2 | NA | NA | TGTGCCAGCAGCTTAGTTGACCTCAGGGGTGGGATCTTC | CASSLVDLRGGIF
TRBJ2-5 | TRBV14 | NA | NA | TGTGCCAGCAGCCAAGAAAGGGGGTATCGAGAGACCCAGTACTTC | CASSQERGYRETQYF
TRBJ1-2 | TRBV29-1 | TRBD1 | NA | TGCAGCGTACGGACAGGGCTTGACTATGGCTACACCTTC | CSVRTGLDYGYTF
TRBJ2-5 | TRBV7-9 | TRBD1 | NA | TGTGCCAGCAGCTCGACAGGGGGAGAGACCCAGTACTTC | CASSSTGGETQYF
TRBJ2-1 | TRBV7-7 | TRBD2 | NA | TGTGCTAGCAGCTCTGGACTAGCGGGGGCCTCCTACAATGAGCAGTTCTTC | CASSSGLAGASYNEQFF
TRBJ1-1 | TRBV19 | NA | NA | TGTGCCAGTAGTACCCAGGGGTGGGCGAACACTGAAGCTTTCTTT | CASSTQGWANTEAFF